These T cell receptor beta chains were read from a single sample in a study of CD4 T cells in relation to SARS-CoV-2 and coronaviruses. Assay used: immunoSEQ multiplex PCR; TCRdb lists only in-frame clones, some missing. The sample contains about 64,000 clones, roughly 93% of which appear only once. Sequenced input: naive CD4+ T cells from PBMCs. The receptor source for this set is a human donor in good health. Each CDR3 is given with its conserved first and last residue. The D gene is left open where the match is weak.

d_gene: TRBD1
v_gene: TRBV2
len: 15
j_gene: TRBJ1-3
CDR3aa: CASSDLDRVVNTIYF
CDR3nt: TGTGCCAGCAGTGATTTGGACAGGGTAGTAAACACCATATATTTT

d_gene: -
v_gene: TRBV28
len: 15
j_gene: TRBJ2-5
CDR3aa: CASSQLDRPGETQYF
CDR3nt: TGTGCCAGCAGTCAACTCGACAGGCCGGGGGAGACCCAGTACTTC

d_gene: -
v_gene: TRBV20-1
len: 11
j_gene: TRBJ1-1
CDR3aa: CSASQGYEAFF
CDR3nt: TGCAGTGCTAGTCAGGGGTATGAAGCTTTCTTT

d_gene: -
v_gene: TRBV28
len: 14
j_gene: TRBJ2-1
CDR3aa: CASSFRGHNNEQFF
CDR3nt: TGTGCCAGCAGTTTCCGGGGGCACAACAATGAGCAGTTCTTC

d_gene: -
v_gene: TRBV10-3
len: 14
j_gene: TRBJ1-3
CDR3aa: CAISDVKAGNTIYF
CDR3nt: TGTGCCATCAGTGATGTGAAAGCAGGAAACACCATATATTTT

d_gene: -
v_gene: TRBV2
len: 13
j_gene: TRBJ2-2
CDR3aa: CASRGSPAGELFF
CDR3nt: TGTGCCAGCAGGGGGTCGCCCGCGGGGGAGCTGTTTTTT

d_gene: -
v_gene: TRBV28
len: 16
j_gene: TRBJ2-5
CDR3aa: CASSLTLGIPQETQYF
CDR3nt: TGTGCCAGCAGTTTAACCCTCGGGATTCCCCAAGAGACCCAGTACTTC

d_gene: -
v_gene: TRBV28
len: 13
j_gene: TRBJ1-5
CDR3aa: CASRTSGNQPQHF
CDR3nt: TGTGCCAGCAGGACCTCAGGGAATCAGCCCCAGCATTTT

d_gene: -
v_gene: TRBV7-2
len: 16
j_gene: TRBJ2-7
CDR3aa: CASSLGGVAGKYEQYF
CDR3nt: TGTGCCAGCAGCTTAGGGGGAGTTGCAGGGAAGTACGAGCAGTACTTC

d_gene: -
v_gene: TRBV28
len: 15
j_gene: TRBJ2-7
CDR3aa: CASSLPPGSSYEQYF
CDR3nt: TGTGCCAGCAGTTTACCCCCCGGGAGTTCCTACGAGCAGTACTTC